This T cell receptor beta chain was captured in a study of T cell changes during pregnancy in multiple sclerosis (dated by TCRdb to 2018 to 2020). At the level of the whole study: Changes in the T cell repertoire over the course of pregnancy were examined in this study in women with multiple sclerosis.

A word on this clone: Its antigen remains undetermined. Base qualities are not at hand, and no much larger clone is one base apart.

Libraries were built with the immunoSEQ multiplex PCR assay. Sourced from immuneACCESS, this table was stored by TCRdb with only in-frame sequences that have V and J called. A share of the clones is absent; for the studies checked, an unresolved V gene accounts for under half, and the remainder has no known explanation. This sample has about 70,000 clones in its table, and 90% to 95% of those were observed once. The top ten clones comprise 0.58% of the sample. The junction shows trimming of 1 base on V and 5 bases on J, plus 14 bases between the germline ends. The germline V gene gives CDR1 as SGDLS and CDR2 as YYNGEE. The cysteine opens and the phenylalanine closes a CDR3 of 15 amino acids. Only the CDR3 DNA is retained, 45 bases long and in frame from the first base.

Sequenced material: peripheral blood, taken in the third trimester of pregnancy. The rearranged segments are TRBV9 and TRBJ2-3; the D gene is perhaps TRBD2, from 6 matching bases. The receptor comes from a female donor with multiple sclerosis, enrolled in a pregnancy study. The sequenced DNA is TGTGCCAGCAGCGTACTGAATTCGGGGGTAGATACGCAGTATTTT. Its coded protein is CASSVLNSGVDTQYF.